This note documents a single T cell receptor (beta chain) sequence. What it binds is not known. The sample comes from a study of T cell repertoires and HLA-DP antigens. The germline CDR1 and CDR2 sequences are KGHSH and LQKENI. The CDR3 consists of 14 residues. The V and J ends lost 2 bases and 3 bases respectively, with 7 bases between them. CD4+ T cells were isolated untouched, approximately 98% pure. Measured with immunoSEQ multiplex PCR; TCRdb has only the in-frame clones, and not every one. The sample carries approximately 100,000 clones, about nine tenths recorded once. The chain carries TRBV18 and TRBJ1-4; D not certain. This sequence originates from a man aged 45-65 years in good health and CMV-seronegative. Sequencing was carried out using CD4+ T cells from PBMCs. The CDR3 here is CASSPVTANEKLFF. The CDR3 bases are TGTGCCAGCTCACCAGTGACTGCTAATGAAAAACTGTTTTTT.